These T cell receptor beta chains were read from a single sample in a study of CD8+ T cells in alopecia areata. Method: immunoSEQ multiplex PCR; TCRdb's copy keeps in-frame clones and lacks some. The sample gives roughly 200,000 clones, around 60% of which show up once; roughly 13% is in the top ten. The sample consisted of CD8+ T cells sorted from blood, taken at week 24, from a patient treated with tofacitinib. The origin of the receptors is a human donor with alopecia areata. Both conserved end residues are part of each CDR3. A D gene is named only where the DNA matches it firmly. Clone size, where shown, is once, few, many, or a class for clones that have expanded.

d_call	clone_size	v_call	j_call	cdr3_length	cdr3_nt	cdr3_aa
NA	NA	TRBV14	TRBJ2-7	12	TGTGCCAGCAGTGCCACCTACCACGAGCAGTACTTC	CASSATYHEQYF
NA	NA	TRBV13	TRBJ2-5	13	TGTGCCAGCAGCTACGGACTGACGGAGACCCAGTACTTC	CASSYGLTETQYF
NA	few	TRBV30	TRBJ2-3	13	TGTGCCTGGAGTCACGTCGGGGGCGATACGCAGTATTTT	CAWSHVGGDTQYF
TRBD2	once	TRBV30	TRBJ2-1	13	TGTGCCTGGAGTGTTAGCGGGGGGGATGAGCAGTTCTTC	CAWSVSGGDEQFF
NA	few	TRBV7-2	TRBJ1-5	12	TGTGCCAGCAGCTCGGGTGGCCAGCCCCAGCATTTT	CASSSGGQPQHF
NA	NA	TRBV7-8	TRBJ1-6	14	TGTGCCAGCAGCATCCCGGACCACGGTTCACCCCTCCACTTT	CASSIPDHGSPLHF
NA	NA	TRBV7-9	TRBJ2-7	14	TGTGCCAGCAGCCCTTCTGGCAGACCCTACGAGCAGTACTTC	CASSPSGRPYEQYF
TRBD1	once	TRBV7-6	TRBJ1-5	12	TGTGCCAGCAGTCAGGGGGGACAGCCCCAGCATTTT	CASSQGGQPQHF
TRBD2	NA	TRBV29-1	TRBJ2-1	17	TGCAGCGTTGATGGACTAGCGGGGGGGCCCGCCTACAATGAGCAGTTCTTC	CSVDGLAGGPAYNEQFF
NA	NA	TRBV15	TRBJ2-5	11	TGTGCCACCAGCAGTCAAGAGACCCAGTACTTC	CATSSQETQYF
NA	NA	TRBV27	TRBJ1-6	13	TGTGCCAGCAGACACGACAGCAATTCACCCCTCCACTTT	CASRHDSNSPLHF
TRBD2	NA	TRBV7-8	TRBJ2-3	14	TGTGCCAGCAGCCTGCGGGGGAACACAGATACGCAGTATTTT	CASSLRGNTDTQYF
NA	NA	TRBV29-1	TRBJ1-1	12	TGCAGCGTTGAGCAAGGGGTCACTGAAGCTTTCTTT	CSVEQGVTEAFF
TRBD1	NA	TRBV4-1	TRBJ2-7	14	TGCGCCAGCAGCCAAGCGACAGGGGCAGGGGAGCAGTACTTC	CASSQATGAGEQYF
NA	NA	TRBV11-2	TRBJ1-5	15	TGTGCCAGCAGCTTAACCCAGGGTAGCAATCAGCCCCAGCATTTT	CASSLTQGSNQPQHF
TRBD1	NA	TRBV7-9	TRBJ1-2	15	TGTGCCAGCAGCCGTGGGACAGACCCTAACTATGGCTACACCTTC	CASSRGTDPNYGYTF
NA	NA	TRBV7-9	TRBJ2-1	13	TGTGCCAGCAGACCCTACATCAACAATGAGCAGTTCTTC	CASRPYINNEQFF
NA	NA	TRBV5-5	TRBJ1-3	17	TGCGCCAGCAGCCAAGGGGGACCGGGGCTTTCTGGAAACACCATATATTTT	CASSQGGPGLSGNTIYF
NA	few	TRBV23-1	TRBJ1-1	23	TGCGCCAGCAGTCAATCGAAGACCCAACAGATAAGGACAACACCCGACACGAACACTGAAGCTTTCTTT	CASSQSKTQQIRTTPDTNTEAFF
NA	NA	TRBV11-2	TRBJ1-6	14	TGTGCCAGCAAGGAAAATCCGAATTTATCACCCCTCCACTTT	CASKENPNLSPLHF
NA	few	TRBV6-6	TRBJ2-2	11	TGTGCCAGCTGGGGTCCCGGGGAGCTGTTTTTT	CASWGPGELFF
TRBD1	NA	TRBV5-1	TRBJ2-1	16	TGCGCCAGCAGCGCGGCGACAGGGGGTCGGAGGGATGAGCAGTTCTTC	CASSAATGGRRDEQFF
NA	NA	TRBV20-1	TRBJ1-1	11	TGCAGTGCTAGAGATTTGTCTGAAGCTTTCTTT	CSARDLSEAFF
NA	NA	TRBV9	TRBJ2-3	15	TGTGCCAGCAGCGCTACTGACCTAAGCACAGATACGCAGTATTTT	CASSATDLSTDTQYF
TRBD1	few	TRBV29-1	TRBJ2-7	13	TGCAGCGTTGCCGGGACAGGGGTCTCCGAGCAGTACTTC	CSVAGTGVSEQYF
NA	NA	TRBV5-1	TRBJ1-5	14	TGCGCCAGCAGCGTCGACAGTGGCGGGAAGCCCCAGCATTTT	CASSVDSGGKPQHF
NA	few	TRBV29-1	TRBJ2-2	15	TGCAGCGTTGAATGGGAAGCGACGGTCACCGGGGAGCTGTTTTTT	CSVEWEATVTGELFF
NA	NA	TRBV5-6	TRBJ1-2	16	TGTGCCAGCAGCTTGGGGACCTCGCCCGGAGACTATGGCTACACCTTC	CASSLGTSPGDYGYTF
TRBD1	NA	TRBV15	TRBJ2-3	15	TGTGCCACCAGCAGAGGCACGACAGGGCGGGATACGCAGTATTTT	CATSRGTTGRDTQYF
NA	once	TRBV15	TRBJ2-5	15	TGTGCCACCAGCCCCCCAGGTAGTCGTGACGGGACCCAGTACTTC	CATSPPGSRDGTQYF
NA	NA	TRBV30	TRBJ2-7	14	TGTGCCTGGGAAACAGACAGGTCTACCTACGAGCAGTACTTC	CAWETDRSTYEQYF
NA	few	TRBV10-2	TRBJ2-1	12	TGCGCCAGCATCGGGGCGTTCCATGAGCAGTTCTTC	CASIGAFHEQFF
NA	few	TRBV29-1	TRBJ1-6	19	TGCAGCGTTTTTGATTCCCGGGATAACCTAAGGGCCTATAATTCACCCCTCCACTTT	CSVFDSRDNLRAYNSPLHF